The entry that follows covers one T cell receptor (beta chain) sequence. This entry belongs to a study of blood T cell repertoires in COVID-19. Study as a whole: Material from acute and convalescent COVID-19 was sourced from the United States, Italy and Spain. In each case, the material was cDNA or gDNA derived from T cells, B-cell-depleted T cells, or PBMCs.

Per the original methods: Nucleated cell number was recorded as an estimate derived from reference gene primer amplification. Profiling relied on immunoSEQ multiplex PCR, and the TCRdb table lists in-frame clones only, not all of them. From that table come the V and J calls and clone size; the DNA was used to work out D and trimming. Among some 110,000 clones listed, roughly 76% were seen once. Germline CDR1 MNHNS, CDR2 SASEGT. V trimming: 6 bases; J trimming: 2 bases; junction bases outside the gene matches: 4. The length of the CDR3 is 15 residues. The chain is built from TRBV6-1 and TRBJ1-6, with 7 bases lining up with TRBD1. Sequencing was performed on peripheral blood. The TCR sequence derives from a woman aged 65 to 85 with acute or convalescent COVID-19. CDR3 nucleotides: TGTGCCAGCAGGCCTGACAGGGCCTATAATTCACCCCTCCACTTT. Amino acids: CASRPDRAYNSPLHF.